The next 27 T cell receptor beta chains were all read from a single sample in a study of blood T cell repertoires in COVID-19. Using immunoSEQ multiplex PCR, the repertoire was profiled, and TCRdb retains in-frame clones only, with some absent. Of hundreds of thousands of clones listed, about 91% are singletons. The sequenced sample was PBMCs or T cells enriched from blood (not recorded which). Receptor source: a middle-aged woman who had recovered from COVID-19.

The genes are TRBV10-3 and TRBJ1-1; TRBD1 aligns across 7 bases. There are 16 residues in the CDR3. The V segment lost 2 bases and the J segment 5 bases; nucleotides outside the gene matches: 11. Germline V CDR1 and CDR2: ENHRY, SYGVKD. This CDR3 is CAISEIRRGLGTEAFF. The CDR3 coding sequence is TGTGCCATCAGTGAGATCCGAAGGGGGCTTGGGACTGAAGCTTTCTTT.

This chain joins TRBV18 and TRBJ2-7; weak D call: TRBD1 (6 bases). Trimming shortened V by 6 bases and J by 0 bases, and 15 bases separated the two germline ends. Germline V CDR1 and CDR2: KGHSH, LQKENI. CDR3 length equals 15 residues. The CDR3 coding sequence is TGTGCCAGCTCTACCAAACAAGGGGGCTCCTACGAGCAGTACTTC. Protein sequence: CASSTKQGGSYEQYF.

The chain is built from TRBV7-2 and TRBJ2-3; D unclear. Germline-derived CDR1 and CDR2 are SGHTA and FQGNSA. This CDR3 spans 16 amino acids. V lost 4 bases, J lost 0 bases, and 14 bases lay in between. CDR3 nucleotides: TGTGCCAGCAGCTCTAATCCGGGTCCTAGCACAGATACGCAGTATTTT. As protein: CASSSNPGPSTDTQYF.

The genes are TRBV7-2 and TRBJ2-7, with 8 nucleotides matching TRBD1. Trimming at V came to 5 bases and at J to 2 bases, leaving 11 bases not matched to a gene. The CDR3 has 16 residues. Germline V gives CDR1 SGHTA, CDR2 FQGNSA. CDR3 in amino acids: CASSPEPGQAPYEQYF. Written as DNA, the CDR3 is TGTGCCAGCAGCCCCGAACCGGGACAGGCACCCTACGAGCAGTACTTC.

The V call is TRBV29-1, the J call TRBJ2-1; 11 nucleotides match TRBD2. Germline V gene sequence: CDR1 SQVTM, CDR2 ANQGSEA. V trimming: 7 bases; J trimming: 5 bases; junction bases outside the gene matches: 4. This CDR3 has 13 residues. CDR3 amino acids: CSAAGLADNEQFF. CDR3 sequence (DNA): TGCAGCGCCGCGGGACTAGCGGACAATGAGCAGTTCTTC.

The chain links TRBV28 to TRBJ1-5; unclear D gene. Germline V gene lookup returns CDR1 MDHEN and CDR2 SYDVKM. CDR3 length: 14 residues. Trimming removed 3 bases at V and 0 bases at J, with 6 bases between. In DNA form, the CDR3 reads TGTGCCAGCAGTTTTATCGGTAGCAATCAGCCCCAGCATTTT. It is translated as CASSFIGSNQPQHF.

This clone has more than one count but fewer than ten. The genes are TRBV7-6 and TRBJ2-5, with D unresolved. The CDR3 consists of 13 residues. The germline V and J ends were trimmed by 4 bases and 1 base, with 7 bases remaining between them. Per the germline V gene, CDR1 is SGHVS and CDR2 is FNYEAQ. The CDR3 DNA reads as TGTGCCAGCAGCTCGACTCTCCAAGAGACCCAGTACTTC. It is translated as CASSSTLQETQYF.

This sequence joins TRBV7-3 and TRBJ2-3; D perhaps matches TRBD1 (7 bases). V lost 4 bases to trimming and J lost 6 bases, with 14 bases between them. CDR3 length equals 14 residues. CDR1 is SGHTA, CDR2 FQGTGA, per germline. CDR3 nucleotide sequence: TGTGCCAGCAGCTCGCTGACAGGGAGGGATACGCAGTATTTT. Translation: CASSSLTGRDTQYF.

The chain is built from TRBV6-2 or TRBV6-3 and TRBJ2-2; unclear D gene. The CDR3 loop spans 11 amino acids. Germline lookup yields CDR1 MNHEY and CDR2 SVGEGT. Trimming took 5 bases from V and 7 from J, leaving 5 bases between them. CDR3 DNA: TGTGCCAGCAGTCCCGGCGGGGAGCTGTTTTTT. This gives the protein CASSPGGELFF.

Comments on this clone: An end of the junction differs from the germline gene, which may be a read error. The chain has TRBV15 and TRBJ1-2; 9 bases agree with TRBD1. Germline V gene sequence: CDR1 LNHNV, CDR2 YYDKDF (reference sequence). The CDR3 length is 13 residues. CDR3 DNA sequence: TGTGCCACCAGCAGAGATCGACAGGGGGAGCCACACTTC. It translates to CATSRDRQGEPHF.

This chain links TRBV19 with TRBJ1-5; D is uncertain. Germline loops: CDR1 LNHDA, CDR2 SQIVND (reference sequence). Trimming pared 3 bases from V and 4 bases from J, leaving 7 bases between. The CDR3 has 13 amino acids. The DNA for the CDR3 is TGTGCCAGTAGTATGACCGGGAATCAGCCCCAGCATTTT. It is translated as CASSMTGNQPQHF. The variable domain in full, with the rest retrieved from reference TRBV19 and TRBJ1-5, is DGGITQSPKYLFRKEGQNVTLSCEQNLNHDAMYWYRQDPGQGLRLIYYSQIVNDFQKGDIAEGYSVSREKKESFPLTVTSAQKNPTAFYLCASSMTGNQPQHFGDGTRLSIL.

The chain links TRBV30 to TRBJ1-1; a possible D gene is TRBD1 (5 bases). V lost 0 bases to trimming and J lost 3 bases, with 11 bases between them. Looked up from germline, CDR1 is GTSNPN and CDR2 is SVGIG (reference sequence). The CDR3 is made up of 14 amino acids. The CDR3 DNA reads TGTGCCTGGAGTGTAGGCAGGGTCTACACTGAAGCTTTCTTT. This translates into CAWSVGRVYTEAFF.

This chain uses TRBV7-3 with TRBJ1-2; TRBD1 agrees at 7 bases. V shed 6 bases, J shed 6 bases, and the junction held 10 bases outside the gene matches. The CDR3 is 14 residues long. CDR1 and CDR2 from the germline V gene are SGHTA and FQGTGA. CDR3 protein: CASSLGGSVDGYTF. The DNA for the CDR3 is TGTGCCAGCAGTTTAGGGGGCTCCGTCGATGGCTACACCTTC.

The J gene is TRBJ2-3, the V gene TRBV7-9; D call uncertain. From germline, CDR1 is SEHNR and CDR2 FQNEAQ (reference sequence). V lost 1 base to trimming and J lost 4 bases, with 9 bases between them. This CDR3 has 14 residues. CDR3: CASSLGALADTQYF. CDR3 in DNA: TGTGCCAGCAGCTTAGGGGCGTTGGCAGATACGCAGTATTTT.

The J gene is TRBJ2-5, the V gene TRBV28, with D possibly matching TRBD2 (6 bases). The ends were cut back, 3 bases at V and 1 base at J, with 9 bases in the middle. Per germline, CDR1 MDHEN and CDR2 SYDVKM. The CDR3 runs to 14 residues. This CDR3 reads CASSLGTPQETQYF. The CDR3 bases are TGTGCCAGCAGTTTGGGGACTCCCCAAGAGACCCAGTACTTC. The full variable domain, its missing parts supplied by reference TRBV28 and TRBJ2-5, is DVKVTQSSRYLVKRTGEKVFLECVQDMDHENMFWYRQDPGLGLRLIYFSYDVKMKEKGDIPEGYSVSREKKERFSLILESASTNQTSMYLCASSLGTPQETQYFGPGTRLLVL.

This clone was found many times. This rearrangement joins TRBV21-1 to TRBJ1-5; TRBD1, the table's D call, was not compared with the DNA. TRBV21-1 is a recognized pseudogene. The CDR3 is made up of 16 amino acids. In DNA, the CDR3 is TGTGCCAGCAAAGTAGGGGACATCCCAATCAATCAGCCCCAGCATTTT. It encodes CASKVGDIPINQPQHF.

A single count supports this clone. The rearrangement links TRBV7-2 to TRBJ2-3; 10 positions match TRBD2. CDR3 length equals 16 residues. Germline CDR1 reads SGHTA; CDR2 reads FQGNSA. V lost 5 bases to trimming and J lost 2 bases; unmatched junction nucleotides: 7. The CDR3 nucleotides read TGTGCCAGCAGCGTCCACGGGACTAGCGCCACAGATACGCAGTATTTT. This gives the protein CASSVHGTSATDTQYF.

This chain links TRBV28 with TRBJ2-7; possibly TRBD2 for D (6 bases). The germline V gene encodes CDR1 MDHEN and CDR2 SYDVKM. Trimming shortened V by 5 bases and J by 5 bases, and 16 bases separated the two germline ends. The CDR3 length is 14 residues. The CDR3 protein is CASSPGGGVDEQYF. The CDR3 DNA sequence: TGTGCCAGCAGTCCCGGTGGAGGGGTCGACGAGCAGTACTTC.

This chain connects TRBV5-1 to TRBJ2-5, with D tentatively TRBD2 (6 bases). V was shortened by 5 bases and J by 2 bases, with 13 bases between the two germline ends. CDR3 length: 14 residues. Germline V gives CDR1 SGHRS, CDR2 YFSETQ. Written as DNA, the CDR3 is TGCGCCAGCAGGGGGTCTGGGAGGCAAGAGACCCAGTACTTC. Translated: CASRGSGRQETQYF.

The chain is built from TRBV28 and TRBJ2-3; D is possibly TRBD2 (5 bases). V was cut by 7 bases and J by 2 bases, with 7 bases left in between. CDR1 is MDHEN, CDR2 SYDVKM, per germline. The length of the CDR3 is 12 residues. The CDR3 reads CASNGNTDTQYF. The CDR3 nucleotides are TGTGCCAGCAACGGGAACACAGATACGCAGTATTTT.

The chain carries TRBV9 and TRBJ2-7, with 7 bases aligning to TRBD1. Germline V gene sequence: CDR1 SGDLS, CDR2 YYNGEE. The CDR3 has 14 residues. J gave up 5 bases and V 2 bases, and 7 bases lay outside the gene matches. The CDR3 region has the DNA TGTGCCAGCAGCGTGACAGGGTTTGTCAACGAGCAGTACTTC. Its protein product is CASSVTGFVNEQYF.

This sequence joins TRBV6-5 and TRBJ1-3; 7 nucleotides align to TRBD1. With 6 bases clipped from V and 0 bases from J, the junction kept 5 bases outside the gene matches. CDR1 MNHEY and CDR2 SVGAGI come from the germline V gene. The CDR3 contains 15 residues. CDR3 bases: TGTGCCAGCAGGACAGGGTCCTACTCTGGAAACACCATATATTTT. Its translation: CASRTGSYSGNTIYF.

As to this clone: An end of the junction does not agree with germline; a read error may underlie this. V gene TRBV14 combines with J gene TRBJ2-3; D is ambiguous. CDR3 length equals 13 residues. Germline V gene data show CDR1 as SGHDN and CDR2 as FVKESK. DNA for the CDR3: TGTGCCAGCAGCCAAGGCTTCCCAGATATGCAGTATTTT. It is translated as CASSQGFPDMQYF.

A single count supports this clone. The V gene is TRBV10-1, the J gene TRBJ2-1, with 9 bases fitting TRBD1. The germline gives CDR1 WNHNN, CDR2 SYGVQD (reference sequence). Germline trimming cut 2 bases from V and 6 bases from J; bases unmatched to any gene: 5. The CDR3 totals 15 residues. The CDR3, as DNA: TGCGCCAGCAGTGAGCCGGGACAGGGAGTCAATGAGCAGTTCTTC. This codes for CASSEPGQGVNEQFF.

The CDR3 region is CASSDLGVGATHNEQFF. The CDR3 bases are TGTGCCAGCAGTGATCTTGGGGTGGGAGCAACCCACAATGAGCAGTTCTTC. The chain uses TRBV2 and TRBJ2-1, with a weak D call TRBD2 (5 bases). This CDR3 contains 17 residues. Germline CDR1 SNHLY, CDR2 FYNNEI. V lost 3 bases and J 5 bases, leaving 20 bases between the germline ends. The full variable domain, with the rest looked up from reference TRBV2 and TRBJ2-1, is EPEVTQTPSHQVTQMGQEVILRCVPISNHLYFYWYRQILGQKVEFLVSFYNNEISEKSEIFDDQFSVERPDGSNFTLKIRSTKLEDSAMYFCASSDLGVGATHNEQFFGPGTRLTVL.

The CDR3 DNA follows: TGTGCCAGCAGCTTAGCCCACAGGGCAGAGACCCAGTACTTC. Its protein product is CASSLAHRAETQYF. The chain links TRBV7-9 to TRBJ2-5; D might be TRBD1 (6 bases). Trimming left V 0 bases short and J 4 bases short, with 9 bases between. Germline CDR1 SEHNR, CDR2 FQNEAQ (reference sequence). The CDR3 is 14 amino acids. Complete variable domain (other parts from reference TRBV7-9 and TRBJ2-5): DTGVSQNPRHKITKRGQNVTFRCDPISEHNRLYWYRQTLGQGPEFLTYFQNEAQLEKSRLLSDRFSAERPKGSFSTLEIQRTEQGDSAMYLCASSLAHRAETQYFGPGTRLLVL.

The CDR3 nucleotides read TGTGCCAGCAGCCAAAAACAGGCCCGGCCCCAGCATTTT. Translation gives CASSQKQARPQHF. The V call is TRBV12-3 or TRBV12-4, the J call TRBJ1-5; possibly TRBD1 for D (5 bases). The CDR3 loop spans 13 amino acids. Trimming stripped 6 bases from V and 9 bases from J, with 15 bases between.